The 24 T cell receptor beta chains below come from one sample, sequenced in a study of cytomegalovirus exposure and HLA in healthy donors. PCR was performed using 60 Vbeta and 13 Jbeta primers. The table came from immunoSEQ multiplex PCR; TCRdb's copy has only in-frame clones and leaves some out. The sample consists of some 200,000 clones, approximately 83% of them appearing once. Sample: PBMCs. The receptor set was obtained from a girl aged 10-17 years in good health and CMV-seronegative.

This clone was counted a few times. The rearrangement uses TRBV6-5 and TRBJ2-7; 16 nucleotides align to TRBD2. The germline V gene has CDR1 MNHEY and CDR2 SVGAGI. The CDR3 length is 15 residues. The V and J ends lost 0 bases and 9 bases, in that order; junction bases with no gene match: 2. The CDR3 loop reads CASSYSGTSGGAQYF. CDR3 in DNA: TGTGCCAGCAGTTACTCGGGGACTAGCGGGGGGGCGCAGTACTTC.

This chain uses TRBV7-9 with TRBJ2-7, with 8 bases matching TRBD1. This CDR3 region has 16 residues. Trimming cost V 1 base and J 2 bases; bases outside gene matches: 7. Germline V gives CDR1 SEHNR, CDR2 FQNEAQ (reference sequence). The CDR3 nucleotides read TGTGCCAGCAGCTTAGAGGGGACAGGACAGACCTACGAGCAGTACTTC. Translated, it gives CASSLEGTGQTYEQYF.

This chain uses TRBV4-2 with TRBJ2-3; 9 nucleotides align to TRBD2. V was pared by 2 bases and J by 1 base, with 4 bases of the junction left unmatched. CDR1 is LGHNA and CDR2 is YNFKEQ in the germline V gene. The CDR3 has 16 amino acids. CDR3 nucleotide sequence: TGTGCCAGCAGCCAAATAGCGGGGGAGGGCACAGATACGCAGTATTTT. Translation gives CASSQIAGEGTDTQYF.

The rearrangement uses TRBV28 and TRBJ2-7; 11 nucleotides match TRBD2. The CDR3 is 15 amino acids. V was clipped by 6 bases and J by 2 bases; unmatched bases: 6. Germline V gives CDR1 MDHEN, CDR2 SYDVKM. This CDR3 is CASSPTSGVTYEQYF. The CDR3 coding sequence is TGTGCCAGCAGCCCGACTAGCGGGGTTACCTACGAGCAGTACTTC.

This clone has only a few counts. The V call is TRBV2, the J call TRBJ2-6; 11 positions agree with TRBD2. V was clipped by 5 bases and J by 0 bases; unmatched bases: 3. This CDR3 contains 17 residues. Germline CDR1 SNHLY, CDR2 FYNNEI. CDR3 DNA: TGTGCCAGCAGTCGTACTAGCGGGAGCTCTGGGGCCAACGTCCTGACTTTC. This codes for CASSRTSGSSGANVLTF. Full variable domain (missing parts from reference TRBV2 and TRBJ2-6): EPEVTQTPSHQVTQMGQEVILRCVPISNHLYFYWYRQILGQKVEFLVSFYNNEISEKSEIFDDQFSVERPDGSNFTLKIRSTKLEDSAMYFCASSRTSGSSGANVLTFGAGSRLTVL.

This chain uses TRBV7-8 with TRBJ2-1, with D possibly matching TRBD2 (5 bases). Germline V gives CDR1 SGHVS, CDR2 FQNEAQ. The V end was cut by 4 bases, the J end by 4 bases, with 20 bases between. The CDR3 is 17 amino acids. The CDR3 bases are TGTGCCAGCAGCTCCCTTCGGGGAGTTGGGCAATACAATGAGCAGTTCTTC. The encoded protein is CASSSLRGVGQYNEQFF.

The chain couples TRBV19 to TRBJ2-7; tentative D call: TRBD2 (5 bases). CDR1 is LNHDA, CDR2 SQIVND, per germline (reference sequence). The CDR3 loop spans 15 amino acids. V was shortened by 1 base and J by 3 bases, with 13 bases between the two germline ends. The CDR3 coding sequence is TGTGCCAGTAGTATAGCCCCCGGGAACTTCTACGAGCAGTACTTC. Protein product: CASSIAPGNFYEQYF.

J is TRBJ2-3 and V is TRBV19; maybe TRBD1 (6 bases). This CDR3 comprises 13 residues. Trimming removed 5 bases from V and 4 bases from J, with 10 bases in between. Germline values: CDR1 LNHDA, CDR2 SQIVND (reference sequence). CDR3 loop: CASSPTGSDTQYF. CDR3 in DNA: TGTGCCAGTAGTCCGACAGGTTCAGATACGCAGTATTTT.

This chain links TRBV27 with TRBJ1-2; D might be TRBD1 (6 bases). The CDR3 covers 14 residues. The germline V gene has CDR1 MNHEY and CDR2 SMNVEV (reference sequence). The V end was cut by 4 bases, the J end by 7 bases, with 16 bases between. CDR3 nucleotides: TGTGCCAGCAGTTCGGTAACAGGGAGCGCTGGCTACACCTTC. It codes for CASSSVTGSAGYTF.

This chain uses TRBV4-2 with TRBJ2-1; 14 positions match TRBD2. The junction had 9 bases not matched to a gene; V was cut back by 4 bases and J by 4 bases. This CDR3 has 18 amino acids. The germline gives CDR1 LGHNA, CDR2 YNFKEQ. The DNA of the CDR3 is TGTGCCAGCAGCCCATATCGGACTAGCGGGAGGAATTACAATGAGCAGTTCTTC. This gives the protein CASSPYRTSGRNYNEQFF.

This clone was picked up one time. This chain connects TRBV7-9 to TRBJ1-2, with a tentative D call TRBD1 (6 bases). The germline CDR1 and CDR2 sequences are SEHNR and FQNEAQ (reference sequence). The CDR3 contains 11 residues. Trimming pared 8 bases from V and 4 bases from J, leaving 8 bases between. CDR3 in DNA: TGTGCCAGCGAAGGGGGCTATGGCTACACCTTC. Translating gives CASEGGYGYTF.

This chain links TRBV30 with TRBJ2-3; the D is unclear. The V end lost 2 bases, the J end lost 0 bases, and 18 bases lay between the germline ends. The CDR3 extends over 17 amino acids. The germline gives CDR1 GTSNPN, CDR2 SVGIG (reference sequence). CDR3 bases: TGTGCCTGGAGTCCGCTAATCGCGTCTCTTAGCACAGATACGCAGTATTTT. Translated: CAWSPLIASLSTDTQYF. The full variable domain, rest sourced from reference TRBV30 and TRBJ2-3, is SQTIHQWPATLVQPVGSPLSLECTVEGTSNPNLYWYRQAAGRGLQLLFYSVGIGQISSEVPQNLSASRPQDRQFILSSKKLLLSDSGFYLCAWSPLIASLSTDTQYFGPGTRLTVL.

The chain employs TRBV6-6 and TRBJ2-5; D call uncertain. The CDR3 is 16 amino acids. CDR1 is MNHNY, CDR2 SVGAGI, per germline (reference sequence). Trimming took 2 bases from V and 4 from J, leaving 17 bases between them. The chain's CDR3 is CASSYPASLPTETQYF. CDR3 in DNA: TGTGCCAGCAGTTACCCCGCGAGTCTACCAACAGAGACCCAGTACTTC.

Notes on this clone: One end of the junction does not line up with germline, which may come from a read error. Additional DNA sequences in this sample encode the identical CDR3. The chain is built from TRBV4-1 and TRBJ2-3, with TRBD2 matching over 10 bases. Germline V gene data show CDR1 as MGHRA and CDR2 as YSYEKL. The CDR3 has 15 residues. The CDR3 loop is CASSQAGGPTDTQYF. In nucleotides, the CDR3 is TGCGCCAGCAGTCAAGCGGGGGGGCCAACAGATACGCAGTATTTT.

This clone was found once. V gene TRBV27 combines with J gene TRBJ1-2; D ambiguous. Trimming took off 6 bases at V and 4 bases at J, with 18 bases between the two ends. CDR3 length equals 15 residues. Germline CDR1 and CDR2: MNHEY and SMNVEV (reference sequence). The CDR3 protein is CASRGRDHAGYGYTF. DNA of the CDR3: TGTGCCAGCAGGGGCCGTGACCACGCGGGCTATGGCTACACCTTC.

This chain joins TRBV15 and TRBJ2-3; 7 bases map to TRBD1. The CDR3 has 16 residues. Germline CDR1 LNHNV, CDR2 YYDKDF (reference sequence). Trimming cost V 1 base and J 0 bases; bases outside gene matches: 4. This CDR3 reads CATSRGDRASTDTQYF. The CDR3 coding sequence is TGTGCCACCAGCAGAGGGGACAGAGCTAGCACAGATACGCAGTATTTT.

The J gene is TRBJ2-5, the V gene TRBV29-1; tentatively, D is TRBD1 (5 bases). With 4 bases removed from V and 2 bases from J, the gap between germline ends came to 11 bases. Per the germline V gene, CDR1 is SQVTM and CDR2 is ANQGSEA. The CDR3 sequence is 13 residues long. In nucleotides, the CDR3 is TGCAGCGTTGCACCGACAGCTCAAGAGACCCAGTACTTC. It is translated as CSVAPTAQETQYF.

Details on this clone: Other DNA sequences from this sample encode an identical CDR3 as well. The chain couples TRBV7-3 to TRBJ1-1, with 8 bases fitting TRBD1. Germline CDR1 is SGHTA and CDR2 is FQGTGA. The CDR3 contains 13 residues. The ends lost 6 bases at V and 1 base at J; junction bases unmatched: 1. Here the CDR3 reads CASSGQGNTEAFF. CDR3 nucleotides: TGTGCCAGCAGTGGACAGGGGAACACTGAAGCTTTCTTT.

This chain links TRBV30 with TRBJ1-1; D not resolved. Per the germline V gene, CDR1 is GTSNPN and CDR2 is SVGIG (reference sequence). V shed 3 bases and J shed 11 bases, with 16 bases lying between them. CDR3 length: 12 residues. This chain's CDR3 is CAWRPGGFAAFF. The DNA of the CDR3 is TGTGCCTGGAGACCAGGAGGATTTGCGGCTTTCTTT.

This chain connects TRBV29-1 to TRBJ1-1; TRBD1 aligns across 8 bases. The ends lost 6 bases at V and 3 bases at J; junction bases unmatched: 6. CDR1 and CDR2 (germline): SQVTM, ANQGSEA. The CDR3 runs 13 residues. The CDR3, as DNA: TGCAGCGTCGCAGGGGGCGCGTACACTGAAGCTTTCTTT. It codes for CSVAGGAYTEAFF.

V and J are TRBV7-9 and TRBJ1-4; 8 bases fit TRBD1. Germline V lookup: CDR1 SEHNR, CDR2 FQNEAQ (reference sequence). This CDR3 has 15 amino acids. V lost 5 bases to trimming and J lost 7 bases; unmatched junction nucleotides: 9. The CDR3 loop reads CASSGIPGGGEKLFF. The CDR3 DNA reads TGTGCCAGCAGCGGAATTCCAGGGGGCGGTGAAAAACTGTTTTTT.

As concerns this clone: The sample holds other DNA sequences that translate to the same CDR3. This chain joins TRBV7-8 and TRBJ2-5; D is undetermined. V shed 4 bases and J shed 5 bases, with 5 bases lying between them. Germline V CDR1 and CDR2: SGHVS, FQNEAQ. The CDR3 length is 11 residues. CDR3 bases: TGTGCCAGCAGCTCCCAGGAGACCCAGTACTTC. Protein: CASSSQETQYF.

The chain links TRBV5-5 to TRBJ1-1, with D unclear. Germline lookup yields CDR1 SGHKS and CDR2 YYEKEE (reference sequence). This CDR3 has 12 residues. V was cut by 0 bases and J by 7 bases, with 7 bases left in between. Written as DNA, the CDR3 is TGTGCCAGCAGCTTGGTGCGTCGTGAAGCTTTCTTT. Its protein is CASSLVRREAFF.

This CDR3 is CASSLMGGLNTGELFF. As DNA, the CDR3 is TGTGCCAGCAGCCTGATGGGGGGACTGAACACCGGGGAGCTGTTTTTT. The J gene is TRBJ2-2, the V gene TRBV27, with a tentative D call TRBD2 (6 bases). Germline CDR1 MNHEY, CDR2 SMNVEV (reference sequence). Trimming took 6 bases from V and 1 from J, leaving 15 bases between them. CDR3 size: 16 residues.